Each of the 6 T cell receptor beta chains below was sequenced from the same sample in a study of T cells after yellow fever vaccination. TCRdb ran MiXCR on the 5' RACE reads and lists one entry per CDR3 protein. The data contain a few hundred thousand distinct CDR3 sequences, around 7% of them singletons. Sample: PBMCs, taken roughly 46 days after the first yellow fever vaccination. Receptor source: a man younger than 30 who received the YFV17D yellow fever vaccine.

The chain carries TRBV11-2 and TRBJ1-2; 7 bases are a match to TRBD1. The CDR3 contains 14 residues. Losses at the gene ends were 6 bases for V and 5 bases for J; bases not matched to a gene: 9. CDR1 and CDR2 (germline): SGHAT, FQNNGV. The CDR3 here is CASSSTGPLYGYTF. CDR3 bases: TGTGCCAGCAGTTCGACAGGGCCTTTATATGGCTACACCTTC. Full variable domain (missing parts from reference TRBV11-2 and TRBJ1-2): EAGVAQSPRYKIIEKRQSVAFWCNPISGHATLYWYQQILGQGPKLLIQFQNNGVVDDSQLPKDRFSAERLKGVDSTLKIQPAKLEDSAVYLCASSSTGPLYGYTFGSGTRLTVV.

The CDR3 bases are TGTGCCAGCTCAACGTTCCGGGACAGGGGACAAGAGACCCAGTACTTC. Protein: CASSTFRDRGQETQYF. The genes are TRBV18 and TRBJ2-5; 10 positions agree with TRBD1. The CDR3 is 16 residues long. Losses at the gene ends were 5 bases for V and 2 bases for J; bases not matched to a gene: 8. The germline CDR1 and CDR2 sequences are KGHSH and LQKENI.

This clonotype was found a few times. The chain links TRBV12-3 or TRBV12-4 to TRBJ1-5, with no clear D. V gave up 1 base and J gave up 3 bases, with 10 bases separating them. The CDR3 contains 15 residues. The CDR3 DNA is TGTGCCAGCAGTTTAGGGTCGCAGATCAATCAGCCCCAGCATTTT. Encoded protein: CASSLGSQINQPQHF.

This clonotype was detected a few times. The genes are TRBV4-1 and TRBJ2-2, with TRBD1 identical over 7 bases. This CDR3 comprises 16 residues. Germline CDR1 MGHRA, CDR2 YSYEKL. Germline trimming cut 1 base from V and 3 bases from J; bases unmatched to any gene: 5. Written as DNA, the CDR3 is TGCGCCAGCAGCCAAGTGGGAGACAGGGACACCGGGGAGCTGTTTTTT. It codes for CASSQVGDRDTGELFF.

The rearrangement uses TRBV5-1 and TRBJ1-1; perhaps TRBD1 as D (6 bases). There are 14 residues in the CDR3. Germline V gene data show CDR1 as SGHRS and CDR2 as YFSETQ. V was trimmed by 4 bases and J by 7 bases, leaving 17 bases between them. The DNA for the CDR3 is TGCGCCAGCAGCCCCGGGGGGGGGCAACGTGAAGCTTTCTTT. The encoded protein is CASSPGGGQREAFF. Drawing the rest from reference TRBV5-1 and TRBJ1-1, the complete variable domain is KAGVTQTPRYLIKTRGQQVTLSCSPISGHRSVSWYQQTPGQGLQFLFEYFSETQRNKGNFPGRFSGRQFSNSRSEMNVSTLELGDSALYLCASSPGGGQREAFFGQGTRLTVV.

This clonotype was recorded a few times. J is TRBJ1-6 and V is TRBV20-1; D is unclear. This CDR3 is 15 amino acids long. Germline CDR1 is DFQATT and CDR2 is SNEGSKA (reference sequence). V was cut by 5 bases and J by 7 bases, with 18 bases left in between. In DNA form, the CDR3 reads TGCAGTGCTTCAACCTGGGATTCAGGCAATTCACCCCTCCACTTT. Protein: CSASTWDSGNSPLHF.